The 14 T cell receptor beta chains reported below all come from one sample, sequenced in a study of control samples from healthy donors and cancer patients. Produced via immunoSEQ multiplex PCR; TCRdb's table is partial and in-frame only. The sample lists about 94,000 clones, roughly nine tenths seen once, with over 3% in the top ten. The sequenced sample was blood. These receptors were collected from a woman aged 18-29 years in good health.

The J gene is TRBJ2-7, the V gene TRBV27, with D tentatively TRBD1 (5 bases). Germline CDR1 MNHEY, CDR2 SMNVEV (reference sequence). CDR3 length equals 11 residues. Trimming removed 8 bases at V and 10 bases at J, with 15 bases between. The CDR3 region has the DNA TGTGCCAGCGGGGCTGCCGCCCAACAGTACTTC. Amino acid sequence: CASGAAAQQYF.

The rearrangement links TRBV27 to TRBJ1-2; a weak D match, TRBD1 (5 bases). V was trimmed by 8 bases and J by 6 bases, leaving 19 bases between them. Germline V lookup: CDR1 MNHEY, CDR2 SMNVEV (reference sequence). This CDR3 has 14 amino acids. The CDR3, as DNA: TGTGCCAGCCAGAAAGGGGTGCACGGGGATGGCTACACCTTC. It specifies CASQKGVHGDGYTF.

The V gene is TRBV21-1, the J gene TRBJ2-7; TRBD1 is the table's D call and was not checked against the DNA. TRBV21-1 has pseudogene status. This CDR3 is built from 17 residues. CDR3 nucleotides: TGTGCCAGCAGCAAATCAGAGGGACAGGGACCCTACTACGAGCAGTACTTC. Encoded protein: CASSKSEGQGPYYEQYF.

J is TRBJ2-7 and V is TRBV27; 7 bases are a match to TRBD1. The germline V gene has CDR1 MNHEY and CDR2 SMNVEV (reference sequence). CDR3 length: 15 residues. Unmatched junction bases numbered 9, after V lost 5 bases and J lost 2 bases. CDR3 residues: CASSPGQAIPYEQYF. In DNA, the CDR3 is TGTGCCAGCAGTCCCGGACAGGCGATACCCTACGAGCAGTACTTC.

This clone was counted once. This chain links TRBV12-3 or TRBV12-4 with TRBJ2-5; no clear D gene. The CDR3 runs 12 residues. V dropped 6 bases and J dropped 1 base, with 6 bases sitting between them. DNA of the CDR3: TGTGCCAGCAGCCTATCCCAAGAGACCCAGTACTTC. Its protein product is CASSLSQETQYF.

The chain employs TRBV10-3 and TRBJ1-2; D is unresolved. The CDR3 consists of 16 residues. Germline CDR1 and CDR2: ENHRY and SYGVKD. V lost 3 bases and J 1 base, leaving 15 bases between the germline ends. The CDR3 spells CAISDEVRGGNYGYTF. In nucleotides, the CDR3 is TGTGCCATCAGTGATGAGGTCCGGGGAGGTAACTATGGCTACACCTTC.

The gene calls are TRBV2 and TRBJ2-1, with D perhaps matching TRBD2 (6 bases). CDR3 length equals 14 residues. Germline V lookup: CDR1 SNHLY, CDR2 FYNNEI. The V end lost 7 bases, the J end lost 8 bases, and 18 bases lay between the germline ends. This chain's CDR3 is CASNLAIGVDEQFF. As DNA, the CDR3 is TGTGCCAGCAACCTAGCGATAGGCGTCGATGAGCAGTTCTTC.

V is TRBV6-5 and J is TRBJ1-2, with D unresolved. Between the trimmed V and J ends, which lost 0 bases and 4 bases, there was a span of 12 bases. Germline CDR1 and CDR2: MNHEY and SVGAGI. CDR3 length: 15 amino acids. CDR3 in amino acids: CASSYSNWLTYGYTF. CDR3 nucleotide sequence: TGTGCCAGCAGTTACTCGAACTGGCTCACCTATGGCTACACCTTC.

V is TRBV6-1 and J is TRBJ1-2, with D maybe TRBD1 (5 bases). V dropped 0 bases and J dropped 1 base, with 12 bases sitting between them. Germline V gene sequence: CDR1 MNHNS, CDR2 SASEGT. The CDR3 runs 16 residues. Written as DNA, the CDR3 is TGTGCCAGCAGTGAAGCCTGGGGGGGGTTTAACTATGGCTACACCTTC. It encodes CASSEAWGGFNYGYTF.

The rearrangement joins TRBV7-3 to TRBJ2-7; D is undetermined. Germline CDR1 SGHTA, CDR2 FQGTGA. The V end was cut by 1 base, the J end by 5 bases, with 15 bases between. The CDR3 spans 15 residues. The CDR3 bases are TGTGCCAGCAGCTTAAACTTAGGTCTCTGGAACGAGCAGTACTTC. Protein sequence: CASSLNLGLWNEQYF.

The chain combines TRBV10-3 with TRBJ2-1; 12 bases are shared with TRBD2. The germline CDR1 and CDR2 sequences are ENHRY and SYGVKD. V dropped 10 bases and J dropped 9; count of bases not matched to a gene: 19. This CDR3 is built from 17 residues. The chain's CDR3 is CATFSSGGASPGGEQFF. The CDR3 DNA reads TGTGCCACCTTTTCTAGCGGGGGGGCATCCCCCGGTGGTGAGCAGTTCTTC.

This rearrangement joins TRBV6-5 to TRBJ1-2; maybe TRBD1 (6 bases). Trimming left V 6 bases short and J 4 bases short, with 18 bases between. CDR3 length: 15 amino acids. The V gene's germline CDR1 is MNHEY and CDR2 SVGAGI. The CDR3, as DNA: TGTGCCAGCAGCACCCAACCGACGGACAGCTATGGCTACACCTTC. Residues: CASSTQPTDSYGYTF.

This chain links TRBV2 with TRBJ2-5, with TRBD1 as a possible D gene (6 bases). Deletions cut 5 bases from V and 1 base from J, with 8 bases between. Looked up from germline, CDR1 is SNHLY and CDR2 is FYNNEI. The CDR3 contains 13 residues. This CDR3 is CASSQDSQETQYF. In DNA form, the CDR3 reads TGTGCCAGCAGTCAGGACAGCCAAGAGACCCAGTACTTC.

J is TRBJ1-5 and V is TRBV15; no definite D call. Germline V gene data show CDR1 as LNHNV and CDR2 as YYDKDF (reference sequence). This CDR3 spans 12 amino acids. Trimming left V 1 base short and J 6 bases short, with 4 bases between. CDR3 sequence (DNA): TGTGCCACCAGCAGAGGAAGTCAGCCCCAGCATTTT. Amino acids: CATSRGSQPQHF.